This T cell receptor beta chain was captured in a study of cytomegalovirus exposure and HLA in healthy donors. The PCR contained 60 Vbeta and 13 Jbeta primers. This table comes from immunoSEQ multiplex PCR, and its TCRdb copy is limited to in-frame clones, with some not included. The table shows 100,000 to 150,000 clones, with 81% occurring only once. The V gene's germline CDR1 is MNHNY and CDR2 SVGAGI (reference sequence). V was trimmed by 2 bases and J by 2 bases, leaving 6 bases between them. CDR3 size: 13 residues. Findings and limits, study-wide: Cytomegalovirus-associated status was assigned to about 180 TCR beta chains. Per a prior analysis, the majority of TCR beta V segments were productive roughly 90% or roughly 30% of the time. Per a later analysis, HLA-associated TCR beta chains showed more clonal expansion than other, equally common TCR beta chains.

About this clone: The antigen is undetermined.

V usage is TRBV6-6 and J usage is TRBJ2-5; D is undetermined. The sample consisted of PBMCs. The sequence was obtained from a man in his late teens or twenties in good health and CMV-seropositive. The chain's CDR3 is CASSYDFQETQYF. In nucleotides, the CDR3 is TGTGCCAGCAGTTACGACTTTCAAGAGACCCAGTACTTC.